The clone carrying this TCR beta chain has a handful of counts. The antigen is undetermined. This sample was taken from a study of cytomegalovirus exposure and HLA in healthy donors. The PCR contained 60 Vbeta and 13 Jbeta primers. Methods used by the authors: As a later analysis found, there were 80 million or so unique TCR beta chains, of which roughly 11 million were shared. TCRdb's copy holds only in-frame clones and misses some; the assay was immunoSEQ multiplex PCR. V and J calls and clone size are those listed in that table; D and trimming were worked out from the DNA. The sample includes roughly 97,000 clones, roughly 10% seen only once; the top ten take 4.5% to 6.5%. Study-wide points: In a later analysis, HLA-associated beta chains showed higher expansion and lower generation probabilities than comparable chains.

The sequenced sample consisted of PBMCs. The sequence derives from a man in his forties or fifties in good health and CMV-seropositive.

CDR3 in DNA: TGTGCCAGCTCGACAGCACCGTATGGGGGACAGGGAGCTTTCTTT. This sequence encodes CASSTAPYGGQGAFF. The chain has TRBV18 and TRBJ1-1; 9 positions agree with TRBD1. The CDR3 is 15 amino acids. The J segment lost 10 bases and the V segment lost 6 bases, leaving 15 bases of the junction unmatched. CDR1 is KGHSH, CDR2 LQKENI, per germline.